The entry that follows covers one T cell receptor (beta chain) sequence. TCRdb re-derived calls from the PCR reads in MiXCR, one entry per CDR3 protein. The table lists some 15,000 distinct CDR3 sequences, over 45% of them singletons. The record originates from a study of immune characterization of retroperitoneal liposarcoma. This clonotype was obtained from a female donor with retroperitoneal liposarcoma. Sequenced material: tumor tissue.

CDR3 loop: CASSKDRLAYEQFF. The CDR3 DNA is TGTGCCAGTTCAAAAGACAGGTTGGCCTACGAGCAGTTCTTC. The gene calls are TRBV6-6 and TRBJ2-1, with D possibly matching TRBD1 (6 bases). The CDR3 loop spans 14 amino acids. Germline V gives CDR1 MNHNY, CDR2 SVGAGI (reference sequence). Trimming removed 9 bases from V and 10 bases from J, with 22 bases in between.